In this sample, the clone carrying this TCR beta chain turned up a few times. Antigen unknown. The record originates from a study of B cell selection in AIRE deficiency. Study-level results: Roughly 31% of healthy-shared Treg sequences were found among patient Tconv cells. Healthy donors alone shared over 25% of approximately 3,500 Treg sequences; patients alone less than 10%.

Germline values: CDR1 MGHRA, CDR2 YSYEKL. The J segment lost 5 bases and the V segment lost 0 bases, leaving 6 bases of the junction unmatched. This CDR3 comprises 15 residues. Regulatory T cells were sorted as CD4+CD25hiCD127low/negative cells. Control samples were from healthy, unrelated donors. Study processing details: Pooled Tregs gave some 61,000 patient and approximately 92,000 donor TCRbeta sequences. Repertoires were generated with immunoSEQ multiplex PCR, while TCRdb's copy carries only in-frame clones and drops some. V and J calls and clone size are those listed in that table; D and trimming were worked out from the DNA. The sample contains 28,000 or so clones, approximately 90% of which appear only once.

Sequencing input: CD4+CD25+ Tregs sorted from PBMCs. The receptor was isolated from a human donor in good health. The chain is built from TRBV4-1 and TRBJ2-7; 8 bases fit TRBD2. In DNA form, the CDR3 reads TGCGCCAGCAGCCAAGAAAAGCGGGGGCGGGACGAGCAGTACTTC. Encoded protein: CASSQEKRGRDEQYF.